The sequence of this T cell receptor (beta chain) was determined in a study of molecular identifiers for immune sequencing clone quantification. V was cut by 2 bases and J by 9 bases, with 23 bases left in between. This CDR3 spans 15 amino acids. CDR1 is DFQATT and CDR2 is SNEGSKA in the germline V gene (reference sequence). TCRdb re-derived calls from the PCR reads in MiXCR, one entry per CDR3 protein. The sample yields 460,000 or so distinct CDR3 sequences, roughly 24% seen once. Study results and limitations: Effector cells had over 99% of their molecules in clones above 20 RNA copies, while naive cells had under 1%.

Concerning this clonotype: Its antigen is undetermined.

The clonotype was recovered from a human donor in good health. Some libraries in this study had Jurkat cell RNA spiked in. V is TRBV20-1 and J is TRBJ2-7, with D uncertain. Input material: naive CD8+ T cells from blood, with Jurkat cell RNA spiked in. Subset given: FACS-sorted CD8+CD4-CCR7+CD45RA+ naive T cells. CDR3 in amino acids: CSARPLYGSTLGQYF. The CDR3 bases are TGCAGTGCTAGACCTCTTTATGGCAGTACCCTCGGGCAGTACTTC.